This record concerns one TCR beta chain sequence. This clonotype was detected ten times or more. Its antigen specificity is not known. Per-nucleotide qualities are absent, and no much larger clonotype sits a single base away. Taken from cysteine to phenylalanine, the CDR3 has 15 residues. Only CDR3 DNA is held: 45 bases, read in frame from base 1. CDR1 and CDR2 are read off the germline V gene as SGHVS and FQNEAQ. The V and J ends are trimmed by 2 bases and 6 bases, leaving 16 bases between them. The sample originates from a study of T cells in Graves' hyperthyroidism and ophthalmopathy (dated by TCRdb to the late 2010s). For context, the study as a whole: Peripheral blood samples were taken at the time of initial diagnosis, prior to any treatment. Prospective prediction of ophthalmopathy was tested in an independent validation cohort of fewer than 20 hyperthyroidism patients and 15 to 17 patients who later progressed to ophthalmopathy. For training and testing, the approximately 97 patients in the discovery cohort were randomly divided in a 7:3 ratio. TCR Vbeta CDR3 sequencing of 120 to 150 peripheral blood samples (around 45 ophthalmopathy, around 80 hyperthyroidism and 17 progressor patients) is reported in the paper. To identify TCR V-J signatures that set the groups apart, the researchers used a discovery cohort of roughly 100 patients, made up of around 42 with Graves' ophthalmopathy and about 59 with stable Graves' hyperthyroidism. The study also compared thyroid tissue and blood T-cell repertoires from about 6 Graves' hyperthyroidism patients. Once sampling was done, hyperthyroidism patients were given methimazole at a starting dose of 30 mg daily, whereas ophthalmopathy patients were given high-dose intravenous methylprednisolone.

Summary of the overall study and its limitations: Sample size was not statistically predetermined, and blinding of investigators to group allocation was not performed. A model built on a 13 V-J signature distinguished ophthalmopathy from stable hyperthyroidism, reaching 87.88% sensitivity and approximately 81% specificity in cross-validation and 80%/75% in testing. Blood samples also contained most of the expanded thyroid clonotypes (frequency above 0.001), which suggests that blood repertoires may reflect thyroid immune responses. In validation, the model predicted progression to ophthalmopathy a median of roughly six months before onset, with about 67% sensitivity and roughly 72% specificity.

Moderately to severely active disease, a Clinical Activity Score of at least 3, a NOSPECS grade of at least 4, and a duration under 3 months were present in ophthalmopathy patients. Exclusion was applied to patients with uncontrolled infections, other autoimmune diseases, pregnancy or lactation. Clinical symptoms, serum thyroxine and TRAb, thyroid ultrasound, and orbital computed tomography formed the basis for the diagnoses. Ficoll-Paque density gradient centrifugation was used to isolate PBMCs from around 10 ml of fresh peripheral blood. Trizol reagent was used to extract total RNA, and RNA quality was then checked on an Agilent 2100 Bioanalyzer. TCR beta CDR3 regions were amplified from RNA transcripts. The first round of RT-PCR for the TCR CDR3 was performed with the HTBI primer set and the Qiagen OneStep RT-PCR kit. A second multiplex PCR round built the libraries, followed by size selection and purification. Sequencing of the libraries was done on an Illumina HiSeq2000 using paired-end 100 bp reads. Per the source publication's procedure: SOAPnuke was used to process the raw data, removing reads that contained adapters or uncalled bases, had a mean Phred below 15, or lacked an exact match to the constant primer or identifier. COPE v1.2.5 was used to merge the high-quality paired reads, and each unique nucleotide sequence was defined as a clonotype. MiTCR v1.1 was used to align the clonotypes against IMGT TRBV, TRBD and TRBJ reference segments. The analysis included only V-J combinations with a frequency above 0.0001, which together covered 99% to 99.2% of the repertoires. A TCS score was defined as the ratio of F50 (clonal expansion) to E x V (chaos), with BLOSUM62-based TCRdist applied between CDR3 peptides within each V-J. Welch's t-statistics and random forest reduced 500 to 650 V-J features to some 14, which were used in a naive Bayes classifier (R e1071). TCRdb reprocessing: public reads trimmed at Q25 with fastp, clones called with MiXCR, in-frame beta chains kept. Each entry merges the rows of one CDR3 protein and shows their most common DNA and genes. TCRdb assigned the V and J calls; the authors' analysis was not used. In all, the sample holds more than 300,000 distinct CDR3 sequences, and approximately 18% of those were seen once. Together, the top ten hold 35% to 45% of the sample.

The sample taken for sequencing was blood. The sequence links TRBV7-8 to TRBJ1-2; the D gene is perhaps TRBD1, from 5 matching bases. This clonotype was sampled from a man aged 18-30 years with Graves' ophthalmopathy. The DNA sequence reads TGTGCCAGCAGCTTAAGTTCAGGGTCGTCGGATGGCTACACCTTC. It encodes CASSLSSGSSDGYTF.